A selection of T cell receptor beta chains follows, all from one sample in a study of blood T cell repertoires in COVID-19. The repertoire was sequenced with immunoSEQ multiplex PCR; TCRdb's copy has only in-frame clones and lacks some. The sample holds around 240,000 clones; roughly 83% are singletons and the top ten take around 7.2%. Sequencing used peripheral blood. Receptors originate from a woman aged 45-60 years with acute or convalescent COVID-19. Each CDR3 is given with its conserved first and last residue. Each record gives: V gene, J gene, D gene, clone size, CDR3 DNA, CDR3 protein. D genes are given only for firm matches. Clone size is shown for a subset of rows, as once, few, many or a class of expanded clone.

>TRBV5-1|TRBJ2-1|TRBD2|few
TGCGCCAGCAGCCCAGCGGGAGCGTCCTACAATGAGCAGTTCTTC
CASSPAGASYNEQFF
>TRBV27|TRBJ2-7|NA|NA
TGTGCCAGCAGTCCGGGGGGCCAGATTTACGAGCAGTACTTC
CASSPGGQIYEQYF
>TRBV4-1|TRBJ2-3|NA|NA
TGCGCCAGCAGCCAAGATATTGGCGGGATCACAGATACGCAGTATTTT
CASSQDIGGITDTQYF
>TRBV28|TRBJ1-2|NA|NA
TGTGCCGCAGCCCCCAGGGATTATGGCTACACCTTC
CAAAPRDYGYTF
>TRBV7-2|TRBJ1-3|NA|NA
TGTGCCAGCAGCTCGGGGCCAGGGGCGACAGGAAACACCATATATTTT
CASSSGPGATGNTIYF
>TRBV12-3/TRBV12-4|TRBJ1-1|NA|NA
TGTGCCAGCAGCCCAGGGATGTTCGCTGAAGCTTTCTTT
CASSPGMFAEAFF
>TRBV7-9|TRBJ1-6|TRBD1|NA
TGTGCCAGCAGCCCCCAGGGGGATTCACCCCTCCACTTT
CASSPQGDSPLHF
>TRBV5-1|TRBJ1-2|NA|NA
TGCGCCAGCAGCTTCGACAGGCCCCCCAACTATGGCTACACCTTC
CASSFDRPPNYGYTF
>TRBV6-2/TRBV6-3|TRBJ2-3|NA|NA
TGTGCCAGCAGTAGGGGGTCAGCGCAGTATTTT
CASSRGSAQYF
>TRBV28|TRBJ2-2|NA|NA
TGTGCCAGCAGTTTGTTAGGCCAGGGGAGTAACGGGGAGCTGTTTTTT
CASSLLGQGSNGELFF
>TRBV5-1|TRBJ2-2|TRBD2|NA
TGCGCCAGCAGCGTACGGGGACTAGCGGGAGTTCCCGGGGAGCTGTTTTTT
CASSVRGLAGVPGELFF
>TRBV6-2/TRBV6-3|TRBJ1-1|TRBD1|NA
TGTGCCAGCAGTCCCTATGGGGGACAGGGGGAAAGTGGGAACACTGAAGCTTTCTTT
CASSPYGGQGESGNTEAFF
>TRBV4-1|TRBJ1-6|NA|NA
TGCGCCAGCAGCCAATCCGGCTCCCCTGGGGGGAATACAAATTCACCCCTCCACTTT
CASSQSGSPGGNTNSPLHF
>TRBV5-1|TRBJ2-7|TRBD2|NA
TGCGCCAGCACCTCCCGCGGGGGGGGCGGGCCCAGGAGAAAACTCGACGAGCAGTACTTC
CASTSRGGGGPRRKLDEQYF
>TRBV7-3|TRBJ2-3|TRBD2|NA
TGTGCCAGCAGCTTAGGCGGCGGGGGGTCCACAGATACGCAGTATTTT
CASSLGGGGSTDTQYF
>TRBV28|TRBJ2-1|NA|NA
TGTGCCAGCAGTTTAGGGCCCTACAATGAGCAGTTCTTC
CASSLGPYNEQFF
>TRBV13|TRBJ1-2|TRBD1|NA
TGTGCCAGCAGCTTAGGACAGGGGGCGGGGGACTATGGCTACACCTTC
CASSLGQGAGDYGYTF
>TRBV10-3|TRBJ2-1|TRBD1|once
TGTGCCATCAGTGAGCCCGGGACAGTGGGGTTCTTC
CAISEPGTVGFF
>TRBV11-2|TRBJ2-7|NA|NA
TGTGCCAGCAGCTTAGATCCGCTAGCACTGCCGGGGGAGCAGTACTTC
CASSLDPLALPGEQYF
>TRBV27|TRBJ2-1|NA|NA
TGTGCCAGCAGTTTACAGGGTTCATACAATGAGCAGTTCTTC
CASSLQGSYNEQFF
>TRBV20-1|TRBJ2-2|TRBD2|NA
TGCAGTGCTAGTAGCGGGGGCTATAACACCGGGGAGCTGTTTTTT
CSASSGGYNTGELFF
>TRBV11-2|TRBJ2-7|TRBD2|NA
TGTGCCAGCAGCTTAGCTCCTAGCGGGGGGCAAACTAACGAGCAGTACTTC
CASSLAPSGGQTNEQYF
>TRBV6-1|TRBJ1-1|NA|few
TGTGCCAGCAGTGATAGGGGACACGGGGTTGAAGCTTTCTTT
CASSDRGHGVEAFF
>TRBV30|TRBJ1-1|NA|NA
TGTGCCTGGAGTCCCGGTCGACAGGCCGAAGCTTTCTTT
CAWSPGRQAEAFF
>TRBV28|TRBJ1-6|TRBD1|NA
TGTGCCAGCAGGACAGGGTTTAATTCACCCCTCCACTTT
CASRTGFNSPLHF
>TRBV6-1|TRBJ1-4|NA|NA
TGTGCCAGCAGTGAAGGGACAGTGACTAATGAAAAACTGTTTTTT
CASSEGTVTNEKLFF
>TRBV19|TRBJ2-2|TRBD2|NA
TGTGCCAGTAGTACCATACAAGCGGGAGAGTCGGGCACCGGGGAGCTGTTTTTT
CASSTIQAGESGTGELFF
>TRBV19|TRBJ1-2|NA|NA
TGTGCCAGTAGTCCTCAGACGGGGAACTATGGCTACACCTTC
CASSPQTGNYGYTF
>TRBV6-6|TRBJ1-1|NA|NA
TGTGCCAGCAGTTTGAGCACTGAAGCTTTCTTT
CASSLSTEAFF
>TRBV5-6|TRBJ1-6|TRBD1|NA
TGTGCCAGCAGCTTGGGGACAGGGGCTTATAATTCACCCCTCCACTTT
CASSLGTGAYNSPLHF
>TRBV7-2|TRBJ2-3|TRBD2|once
TGTGCCAGCAGTGGCGGGGGGAGCACAGATACGCAGTATTTT
CASSGGGSTDTQYF
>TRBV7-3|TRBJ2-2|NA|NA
TGTGCCAGCAGCCCCCCCGTCGGGGAGCTGTTTTTT
CASSPPVGELFF
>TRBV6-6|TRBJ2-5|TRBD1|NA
TGTGCCAGCAGAAATACAGGGGCTGAGACCCAGTACTTC
CASRNTGAETQYF
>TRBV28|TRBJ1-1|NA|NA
TGTGCCAGCAGACGGAACAGGCTCACTGAAGCTTTCTTT
CASRRNRLTEAFF
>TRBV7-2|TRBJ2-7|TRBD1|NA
TGTGCCAGCAGCGTAACCGGGACAGGGGGATTCGAGCAGTACTTC
CASSVTGTGGFEQYF
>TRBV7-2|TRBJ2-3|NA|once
TGTGCCAGCAGCTTAGGAGTTACCGCTAGCACAGATACGCAGTATTTT
CASSLGVTASTDTQYF
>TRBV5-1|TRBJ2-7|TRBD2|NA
TGCGCCAGCAGTGGGCTAGCGGGAGGCCTCTCCTACGAGCAGTACTTC
CASSGLAGGLSYEQYF
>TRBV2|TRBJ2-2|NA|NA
TGTGCCAGCAGACGCAGTTTCACCGGGGAGCTGTTTTTT
CASRRSFTGELFF
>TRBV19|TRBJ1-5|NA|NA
TGTGCCAGTAGTATGAGGGGGTTGGGGGTCCAGCCCCAGCATTTT
CASSMRGLGVQPQHF
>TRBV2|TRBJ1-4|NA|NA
TGTGCCAGCAGCGCACGGAGTTCGGAAAAACTGTTTTTT
CASSARSSEKLFF
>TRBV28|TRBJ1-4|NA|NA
TGTGCCAGCAGTTTATTAACAGGGTCGGGTGAAAAACTGTTTTTT
CASSLLTGSGEKLFF
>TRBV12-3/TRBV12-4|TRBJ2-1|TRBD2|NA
TGTGCCAGCAGTTTGGGGGGGTACAATGAGCAGTTCTTC
CASSLGGYNEQFF
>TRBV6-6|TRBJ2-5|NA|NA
TGTGCCAGCAGTAACTACAGGGAATCCCCAATCGGGACCCAGTACTTC
CASSNYRESPIGTQYF
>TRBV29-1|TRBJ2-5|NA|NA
TGCAGCGCACAGGCCCAAGAGACCCAGTACTTC
CSAQAQETQYF
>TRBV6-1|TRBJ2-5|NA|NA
TGTGCCAGCAGTGAAGCGGGGAGACCCAAGCAAGAGACCCAGTACTTC
CASSEAGRPKQETQYF
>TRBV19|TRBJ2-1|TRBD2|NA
TGTGCCAGTAGTAGAACTAGCGGGCTCAATGAGCAGTTCTTC
CASSRTSGLNEQFF
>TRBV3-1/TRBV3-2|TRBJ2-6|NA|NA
TGTGCCAGCAGCCTCGCGGGCTCTGGGGCCAACGTCCTGACTTTC
CASSLAGSGANVLTF
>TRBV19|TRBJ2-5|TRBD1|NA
TGTGCCAGTAGTAGCCAGGGGGCGCCGGGGGAGACCCAGTACTTC
CASSSQGAPGETQYF
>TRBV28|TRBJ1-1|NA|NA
TGTGCCAGCAGTTTATTAGGGCAGGGAGGTACTGAAGCTTTCTTT
CASSLLGQGGTEAFF
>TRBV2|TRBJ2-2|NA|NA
TGTGCCAGCAACCAAGGGGGGGCGACCGGGGAGCTGTTTTTT
CASNQGGATGELFF
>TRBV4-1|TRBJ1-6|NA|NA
TGCGCCAGCAGCCAGCGCGGGGGTTTTGATTCACCCCTCCACTTT
CASSQRGGFDSPLHF
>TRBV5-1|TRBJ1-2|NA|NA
TGCGCCAGCAGCCCGGGAGGGGTAGGTGGCTACACCTTC
CASSPGGVGGYTF
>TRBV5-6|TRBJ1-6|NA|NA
TGTGCCAGCAGCTTGCAGGGGCCCCAACACCCCTATAATTCACCCCTCCACTTT
CASSLQGPQHPYNSPLHF
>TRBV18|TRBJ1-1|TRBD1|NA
TGTGCCAGCTCCAGGGACAGGGGAAGAGGGAACACTGAAGCTTTCTTT
CASSRDRGRGNTEAFF
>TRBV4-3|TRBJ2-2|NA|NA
TGCGCCAGCAGCCAAGATGAAGGGGCGCCCGGGGAGCTGTTTTTT
CASSQDEGAPGELFF